This TCR beta chain is from a study of shared clonotypes between healthy human individuals. Whole-study findings and limits: For naive CD4 cells, 4.5% to 6.5% of clonotypes were shared across a handful of donors.

Clones were read by immunoSEQ multiplex PCR, and TCRdb kept only the in-frame ones, dropping some. The top ten clones hold about 1.7% of a sample with a few million clones, 93% of them seen once. Turning to this clone: Its specificity is not known.

Naive CD8 cells comprised CD45RO-negative, CCR7-positively selected cells, excluding terminally differentiated effector memory CD45RA+ cells. Healthy and HIV-negative, the adult donors had no recent acute infections or vaccinations. V lost 7 bases to trimming and J lost 2 bases; unmatched junction nucleotides: 9. CDR3 length: 15 residues. Germline assignment: CDR1 SGHTA and CDR2 FQGNSA. The chain carries TRBV7-2 and TRBJ2-7, with TRBD2 matching 9 bases. Source material: naive CD8+ T cells from PBMCs. The clonotype was recovered from a man between 18 and 29 years old in good health. Some clones in this sample may be carry-over from other donors' samples. The CDR3 sequence is CASTTRPSGTYEQYF. For the CDR3, the DNA is TGTGCCAGCACCACTCGGCCTAGCGGGACCTACGAGCAGTACTTC.